The present T cell receptor beta chain was sequenced within a study of OX40 agonist ivuxolimab in advanced cancers. Study results and caveats: CD4+ and CD8+ blood T cells expanded clonally by week 6 at 0.1 to 3.0 mg/kg.

The germline V gene encodes CDR1 MDHEN and CDR2 SYDVKM. The CDR3 consists of 15 residues. The V and J ends lost 3 bases and 0 bases respectively, with 9 bases between them. Assay used: immunoSEQ multiplex PCR; TCRdb lists only in-frame clones, some missing. The table shows about 69,000 clones, with around 89% occurring only once. A note on this clone: Its antigen is still unknown.

The chain couples TRBV28 to TRBJ1-5; D is uncertain. Specimen: CD4+ or CD8+ T cells sorted from blood, collected in a trial of the OX40 agonist ivuxolimab. This receptor was taken from an adult with an advanced solid tumor such as melanoma, head and neck, liver or kidney cancer. In DNA form, the CDR3 reads TGTGCCAGCAGTTTTGCCCTTGATAGCAATCAGCCCCAGCATTTT. It translates to CASSFALDSNQPQHF.